What follows are 28 T cell receptor beta chains derived from one specimen sequenced in a study of blood T cell repertoires in COVID-19. Profiled with immunoSEQ multiplex PCR; TCRdb holds only in-frame clones, not every one. The sample has 240,000 or so clones, 86% seen once; the top ten hold around 1.9%. The source material was PBMCs or T cells enriched from blood (not recorded which). Receptor source: a woman between 50 and 59 years old who had recovered from COVID-19.

The rearrangement joins TRBV4-3 to TRBJ2-3, with a tentative D call TRBD2 (5 bases). Germline V gene sequence: CDR1 LGHNA, CDR2 YSLEER. CDR3 length: 15 amino acids. Trimming left V 2 bases short and J 0 bases short, with 9 bases between. CDR3 DNA: TGCGCCAGCAGCCAACGAAGCGGTAGCACAGATACGCAGTATTTT. The encoded protein is CASSQRSGSTDTQYF.

The J gene is TRBJ1-5, the V gene TRBV28, with D unclear. This CDR3 region has 13 residues. CDR1 is MDHEN and CDR2 is SYDVKM in the germline V gene. The ends were cut back, 2 bases at V and 10 bases at J, with 12 bases in the middle. CDR3: CASSLVGLVPQHF. In DNA form, the CDR3 reads TGTGCCAGCAGTTTAGTCGGGTTGGTACCCCAGCATTTT.

The CDR3 sequence: CAWSVGSGSYNEQFF. The CDR3 DNA is TGTGCCTGGAGTGTGGGTAGCGGGAGCTACAATGAGCAGTTCTTC. The rearrangement uses TRBV30 and TRBJ2-1, with TRBD2 matching over 9 bases. The CDR3 length is 15 residues. V lost 0 bases and J lost 3; bases outside the gene matches: 3. Per germline, CDR1 GTSNPN and CDR2 SVGIG (reference sequence).

The chain is built from TRBV5-6 and TRBJ1-2; possibly TRBD1 for D (6 bases). Between the trimmed V and J ends, which lost 5 bases and 6 bases, there was a span of 14 bases. This CDR3 contains 13 residues. The germline gives CDR1 SGHDT, CDR2 YYEEEE. The CDR3 DNA follows: TGTGCCAGCAGTACCAGGGGTCGAGATGGCTACACCTTC. Encoded protein: CASSTRGRDGYTF. The full variable domain, in which reference TRBV5-6 and TRBJ1-2 provide the parts outside the CDR3, is DAGVTQSPTHLIKTRGQQVTLRCSPKSGHDTVSWYQQALGQGPQFIFQYYEEEERQRGNFPDRFSGHQFPNYSSELNVNALLLGDSALYLCASSTRGRDGYTFGSGTRLTVV.

The chain uses TRBV4-3 and TRBJ2-7, with TRBD2 matching over 11 bases. Losses at the gene ends were 1 base for V and 4 bases for J; bases not matched to a gene: 9. The CDR3 has 17 amino acids. CDR1 LGHNA and CDR2 YSLEER come from the germline V gene. CDR3 sequence (DNA): TGCGCCAGCAGCCAAGTACGACTAGCGGGGCCTCTATACGAGCAGTACTTC. Its translation is CASSQVRLAGPLYEQYF.

The rearrangement joins TRBV4-1 to TRBJ1-4; 7 bases fit TRBD1. Germline assignment: CDR1 MGHRA and CDR2 YSYEKL. Trimming cost V 5 bases and J 7 bases; bases outside gene matches: 4. The CDR3 totals 13 residues. The CDR3 reads CASSGNRGEKLFF. CDR3 nucleotides: TGCGCCAGCAGCGGAAACAGGGGTGAAAAACTGTTTTTT.

This sequence joins TRBV19 and TRBJ1-6, with D unclear. Germline CDR1 reads LNHDA; CDR2 reads SQIVND (reference sequence). Trimming left V 3 bases short and J 7 bases short, with 4 bases between. The CDR3 covers 12 residues. CDR3 amino acids: CASSMRNSPLHF. The CDR3 coding sequence is TGTGCCAGTAGTATGAGAAATTCACCCCTCCACTTT.

The chain has TRBV5-1 and TRBJ1-2; D call uncertain. The germline V gene has CDR1 SGHRS and CDR2 YFSETQ. The CDR3 runs 15 residues. Trimming shortened V by 3 bases and J by 4 bases, and 16 bases separated the two germline ends. CDR3 loop: CASSSRPVLSYGYTF. The CDR3 DNA reads TGCGCCAGCAGCTCCCGCCCCGTTCTAAGCTATGGCTACACCTTC.

The V gene is TRBV5-4, the J gene TRBJ1-2, with a weak D call TRBD1 (5 bases). The length of the CDR3 is 15 residues. Germline V lookup: CDR1 SGHNT, CDR2 YYREEE (reference sequence). V was trimmed by 0 bases and J by 3 bases, leaving 12 bases between them. The CDR3 DNA reads TGTGCCAGCAGCTTGGAACGCGTACAGGACTATGGCTACACCTTC. Amino acid sequence: CASSLERVQDYGYTF.

This clone turned up a few times. The chain combines TRBV19 with TRBJ1-1, with D maybe TRBD1 (5 bases). Trimming shortened V by 4 bases and J by 0 bases, and 12 bases separated the two germline ends. The germline CDR1 and CDR2 sequences are LNHDA and SQIVND (reference sequence). The CDR3 loop spans 15 amino acids. The CDR3 bases are TGTGCCAGTAGTACCTCCGCAGGGCTGAACACTGAAGCTTTCTTT. It yields the protein CASSTSAGLNTEAFF.

Concerning this clone itself: No DNA is shown, since the ends of the CDR3 on it are uncertain; the CDR3 is the one TCRdb lists. This rearrangement joins TRBV6-5 to TRBJ2-7; the table's D call TRBD1 went unverified against the DNA. Germline V CDR1 and CDR2: MNHEY, SVGAGI. Including both end residues, the CDR3 is 14 amino acids long. CDR3 sequence: CASSSSTGFYEQYF.

The chain carries TRBV4-1 and TRBJ2-1; a weak D match, TRBD2 (6 bases). V was pared by 0 bases and J by 6 bases, with 12 bases between. The V gene's germline CDR1 is MGHRA and CDR2 YSYEKL. The length of the CDR3 is 15 residues. This chain's CDR3 is CASSQDWRGGNEQFF. The CDR3 bases are TGCGCCAGCAGCCAAGATTGGAGGGGTGGCAATGAGCAGTTCTTC.

This chain links TRBV6-5 with TRBJ2-3, with D possibly being TRBD1 (6 bases). V was pared by 5 bases and J by 5 bases, with 14 bases between. Germline V gene data show CDR1 as MNHEY and CDR2 as SVGAGI. The CDR3 runs 14 residues. In DNA form, the CDR3 reads TGTGCCAGCAGTCTGGGCTCAGGGGAAGATACGCAGTATTTT. Protein product: CASSLGSGEDTQYF.

The V and J genes are TRBV18 and TRBJ2-5, with D possibly TRBD1 on 6 matching bases. Germline V lookup: CDR1 KGHSH, CDR2 LQKENI. V was trimmed by 4 bases and J by 1 base, leaving 7 bases between them. There are 13 residues in the CDR3. The CDR3 coding sequence is TGTGCCAGCTCACGACAGGTCCAAGAGACCCAGTACTTC. The encoded protein is CASSRQVQETQYF.

The genes are TRBV7-3 and TRBJ2-3; the match to TRBD1 covers 7 bases. Germline CDR1 and CDR2: SGHTA and FQGTGA. CDR3 length equals 15 residues. Trimming cost V 1 base and J 6 bases; bases outside gene matches: 7. The CDR3 loop is CASSLSLGGRDTQYF. The CDR3 coding sequence is TGTGCCAGCAGCTTAAGTTTAGGGGGCAGGGATACGCAGTATTTT.

The rearrangement uses TRBV15 and TRBJ1-1, with TRBD1 matching over 8 bases. Per the germline V gene, CDR1 is LNHNV and CDR2 is YYDKDF (reference sequence). V dropped 5 bases and J dropped 6; count of bases not matched to a gene: 8. This CDR3 is 14 amino acids long. The CDR3 spells CATSADRGLAEAFF. Here the CDR3 DNA reads TGTGCCACCAGCGCAGACAGGGGTTTGGCTGAAGCTTTCTTT.

The rearrangement uses TRBV11-3 and TRBJ1-2, with D possibly being TRBD1 (5 bases). Per germline, CDR1 SGHNT and CDR2 YENEEA. Trimming took off 3 bases at V and 2 bases at J, with 7 bases between the two ends. The CDR3 sequence is 13 residues long. This CDR3 is CASSFKGNYGYTF. The CDR3, as DNA: TGTGCCAGCAGCTTTAAGGGGAACTATGGCTACACCTTC.

The chain couples TRBV7-2 to TRBJ2-3; maybe TRBD1 (5 bases). Per the germline V gene, CDR1 is SGHTA and CDR2 is FQGNSA. V was trimmed by 2 bases and J by 8 bases, leaving 8 bases between them. The CDR3 runs 12 residues. CDR3: CASSLRQGTQYF. The CDR3 DNA sequence: TGTGCCAGCAGCTTACGCCAGGGTACGCAGTATTTT.

This sequence joins TRBV19 and TRBJ1-5; 7 positions match TRBD1. Germline values: CDR1 LNHDA, CDR2 SQIVND (reference sequence). With V trimmed by 5 bases and J by 5 bases, 6 bases remained unmatched. The CDR3 is 14 amino acids. DNA for the CDR3: TGTGCCAGTAGTCACCGACAGGGTCATCAGCCCCAGCATTTT. As protein: CASSHRQGHQPQHF.

This clone has a handful of counts. The chain is built from TRBV30 and TRBJ2-1, with 8 bases fitting TRBD2. Losses at the gene ends were 4 bases for V and 4 bases for J; bases not matched to a gene: 9. Per germline, CDR1 GTSNPN and CDR2 SVGIG (reference sequence). The CDR3 has 15 residues. The CDR3 DNA follows: TGTGCCTGGACTAAGCGGGAGCTGGCATACAATGAGCAGTTCTTC. This gives the protein CAWTKRELAYNEQFF.

The chain uses TRBV4-2 and TRBJ1-5; maybe TRBD1 (5 bases). Germline V lookup: CDR1 LGHNA, CDR2 YNFKEQ. The germline V and J ends were trimmed by 3 bases and 2 bases, with 11 bases remaining between them. The CDR3 is 15 residues long. In DNA, the CDR3 is TGTGCCAGCAGCCACAGGGCTGAGGGCAATCAGCCCCAGCATTTT. It specifies CASSHRAEGNQPQHF.

The J gene is TRBJ1-2, the V gene TRBV6-5; D call uncertain. The ends were cut back, 2 bases at V and 2 bases at J, with 9 bases in the middle. The germline V gene has CDR1 MNHEY and CDR2 SVGAGI. The CDR3 has 14 residues. For the CDR3, the DNA is TGTGCCAGCAGTTACGTGGCAGAAAACTATGGCTACACCTTC. Its protein is CASSYVAENYGYTF.

The chain has TRBV5-4 and TRBJ1-2, with 11 bases fitting TRBD1. Germline CDR1 and CDR2: SGHNT and YYREEE (reference sequence). The CDR3 covers 15 residues. J gave up 2 bases and V 3 bases, and 3 bases lay outside the gene matches. The CDR3 loop reads CASSSRDRGNYGYTF. The CDR3 DNA reads TGTGCCAGCAGCTCACGGGACAGGGGGAACTATGGCTACACCTTC.

This clone was counted only a few times. The CDR3 DNA sequence: TGCGCCAGCAGCCAAGAGATAGGGGGAACTGAACAGCCCCAGCATTTT. Residues: CASSQEIGGTEQPQHF. The V call is TRBV4-3, the J call TRBJ1-5; a weak D match, TRBD1 (6 bases). Trimming removed 0 bases at V and 7 bases at J, with 16 bases between. Germline V CDR1 and CDR2: LGHNA, YSLEER. This CDR3 is built from 16 residues.

The chain carries TRBV7-2 and TRBJ1-4, with D hard to call. Germline V gene lookup returns CDR1 SGHTA and CDR2 FQGNSA. The CDR3 contains 14 residues. V shed 5 bases and J shed 2 bases, with 9 bases lying between them. The CDR3 DNA reads as TGTGCCAGCAGCCCGGGAGGGACTAATGAAAAACTGTTTTTT. Protein: CASSPGGTNEKLFF. Using reference TRBV7-2 and TRBJ1-4 for the parts outside the CDR3, the full variable domain is GAGVSQSPSNKVTEKGKDVELRCDPISGHTALYWYRQSLGQGLEFLIYFQGNSAPDKSGLPSDRFSAERTGGSVSTLTIQRTQQEDSAVYLCASSPGGTNEKLFFGSGTQLSVL.

This chain uses TRBV10-3 with TRBJ2-2; TRBD2 is a possible D gene (6 bases). CDR3 length equals 13 residues. Between the trimmed V and J ends, which lost 10 bases and 3 bases, there was a span of 12 bases. Per germline, CDR1 ENHRY and CDR2 SYGVKD. CDR3 coding DNA: TGTGCCAGCCGGGAGAGGGACACCGGGGAGCTGTTTTTT. This gives the protein CASRERDTGELFF.

The chain links TRBV4-1 to TRBJ1-5; 10 bases match TRBD1. The germline V gene encodes CDR1 MGHRA and CDR2 YSYEKL. The CDR3 is made up of 16 amino acids. V lost 3 bases and J lost 1; bases outside the gene matches: 3. CDR3 nucleotides: TGCGCCAGCAGCCAGAGACAGGGGGCGAGCAATCAGCCCCAGCATTTT. Its protein is CASSQRQGASNQPQHF.

This chain joins TRBV30 and TRBJ1-2; the match to TRBD1 covers 7 bases. Looked up from germline, CDR1 is GTSNPN and CDR2 is SVGIG (reference sequence). The CDR3 consists of 15 residues. The V and J ends lost 1 base and 2 bases, in that order; junction bases with no gene match: 7. As DNA, the CDR3 is TGTGCCTGGAGTGCCCCGGGCAGGGGGAACTATGGCTACACCTTC. It encodes CAWSAPGRGNYGYTF.